This T cell receptor beta chain was documented in a study of T-cell memory formation after mild COVID-19. Notes on the study in general: Several responding clones turned up in pre-infection memory, indicating that cross-reactive memory may have taken part. Contracting CD8+ clones were enriched in EMRA, CD4+ mainly in CM and EM.

The CDR3 contains 13 residues. The V end was cut by 1 base, the J end by 1 base, with 4 bases between. CDR1 and CDR2 (germline): LGHDT, YNNKEL (reference sequence). This clonotype showed up many times. Its antigen is as yet unknown. 5'RACE with constant-segment primers built TCRalpha and TCRbeta cDNA libraries with UMIs. TCRdb ran MiXCR on the 5' RACE reads and lists one entry per CDR3 protein. The sample carries around 29,000 distinct CDR3 sequences, more than 10% recorded once. This chain links TRBV3-1 with TRBJ1-1; D uncertain. The receptor's source is an adult woman who had mild COVID-19 (a few samples of this study predate the infection). Cell type and time point are not known. What was sequenced was PBMCs or a T cell subset sorted from them (not recorded which). Here the CDR3 reads CASSQGGNTEAFF. For the CDR3, the DNA is TGTGCCAGCAGCCAAGGGGGGAACACTGAAGCTTTCTTT.